This T cell receptor (beta chain) came from a study of molecular identifiers for immune sequencing clone quantification. Findings of the study overall: Spiked Jurkat TCR RNA equivalent to one cell reportedly surfaced among some 1 million naive cells.

Previously published methods and listed TCR primers were used for the bulk TCR libraries. TCRdb reanalysed the PCR reads using MiXCR and keeps one entry per CDR3 protein. The sample lists over 600,000 distinct CDR3 sequences, just under 20% seen once, with about 0.9% in the top ten. This CDR3 comprises 16 residues. CD8+CD4-CCR7+CD45RA+ cells were sorted as naive CD8 T cells. Of note for this clonotype: The antigen is undetermined. It may be a read error: a sequence one base away is much more abundant.

The TCR comes from a human donor in good health. Some libraries in this study had Jurkat cell RNA spiked in. Sequenced material: naive CD8+ T cells from blood, with Jurkat cell RNA spiked in. This sample's subset: FACS-sorted CD8+CD4-CCR7+CD45RA+ naive T cells. The chain is built from TRBV12-3 or TRBV12-4 and TRBJ1-2; 10 nucleotides agree with TRBD1. As DNA, the CDR3 is TGTGCCAGCAGTTTATTTTCGGGACAGGGGCACTATGGCTGCACCTTC. Translation: CASSLFSGQGHYGCTF.